The T cell receptor (beta chain) described here comes from a study of response to subunit inactivated influenza vaccine. Germline values: CDR1 SGHDT, CDR2 YYEEEE. The V segment lost 3 bases and the J segment 6 bases; nucleotides outside the gene matches: 8. The CDR3 consists of 15 residues. TCRdb redid the calling of the RT-PCR reads with MiXCR, one entry per CDR3 protein. Of fewer than 800,000 distinct CDR3 sequences listed, around a sixth are singletons. This chain links TRBV5-6 with TRBJ2-1; 8 positions agree with TRBD1. Here the sequenced sample was PBMCs from blood, taken 11 to 12 days after vaccination. This sequence was found in a man aged 50-59 years who received an inactivated influenza vaccine. The CDR3 DNA reads TGTGCCAGCAGCTGGACCGGACAGGGACTCAATGAGCAGTTCTTC. Its translation is CASSWTGQGLNEQFF.